Sequencing of this TCR beta chain was carried out in a study of blood T cell repertoires in COVID-19. Study at large: Sources were T cells, B-cell-depleted T cells, or PBMCs; the material itself was cDNA or gDNA.

J lost 5 bases, V lost 5 bases, and 5 bases had no gene match. There are 15 residues in the CDR3. Per the germline V gene, CDR1 is SEHNR and CDR2 is FQNEAQ (reference sequence). Original analysis: Cell counts per sample came from amplifying reference gene primers. Sequenced by immunoSEQ multiplex PCR; TCRdb stores in-frame clones only, minus some. V and J calls and clone size are those listed in that table; D and trimming were worked out from the DNA. The data contain tens of thousands of clones, about 88% of them singletons. This clone appeared once. Sequencing input: peripheral blood. This TCR derives from a man aged 50 or older in a cohort sampled during active COVID-19. J is TRBJ1-4 and V is TRBV7-9; 10 bases line up with TRBD1. The CDR3 DNA reads as TGTGCCAGCAGCCCCCAGGGACAGGGGAATGAAAAACTGTTTTTT. Amino acid sequence: CASSPQGQGNEKLFF.